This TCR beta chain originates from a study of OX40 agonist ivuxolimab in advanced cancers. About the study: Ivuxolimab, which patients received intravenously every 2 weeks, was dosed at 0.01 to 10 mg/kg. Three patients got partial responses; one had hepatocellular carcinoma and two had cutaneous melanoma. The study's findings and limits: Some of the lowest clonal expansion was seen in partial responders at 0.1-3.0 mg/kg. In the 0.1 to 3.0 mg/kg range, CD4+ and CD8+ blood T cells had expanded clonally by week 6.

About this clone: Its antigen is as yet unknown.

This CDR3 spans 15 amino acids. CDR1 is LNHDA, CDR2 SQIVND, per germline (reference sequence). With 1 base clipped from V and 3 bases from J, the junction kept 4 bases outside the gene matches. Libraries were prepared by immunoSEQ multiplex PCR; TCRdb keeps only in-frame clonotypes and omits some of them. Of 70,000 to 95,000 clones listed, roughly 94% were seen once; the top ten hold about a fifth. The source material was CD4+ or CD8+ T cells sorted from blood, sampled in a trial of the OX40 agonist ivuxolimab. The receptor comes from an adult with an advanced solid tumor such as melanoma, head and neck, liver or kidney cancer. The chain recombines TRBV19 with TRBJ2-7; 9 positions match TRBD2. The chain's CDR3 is CASSIGPSGIYEQYF. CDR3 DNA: TGTGCCAGTAGTATAGGGCCTAGCGGGATCTACGAGCAGTACTTC. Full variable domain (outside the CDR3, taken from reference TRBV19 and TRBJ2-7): DGGITQSPKYLFRKEGQNVTLSCEQNLNHDAMYWYRQDPGQGLRLIYYSQIVNDFQKGDIAEGYSVSREKKESFPLTVTSAQKNPTAFYLCASSIGPSGIYEQYFGPGTRLTVT.